These T cell receptor beta chains were read from a single sample in a study of blood T cell repertoires in COVID-19. Assay used: immunoSEQ multiplex PCR; TCRdb lists only in-frame clones, some missing. The data contain about 130,000 clones, 80% to 85% of them singletons. The material sequenced was peripheral blood. These receptors were collected from a woman aged 45-65 years with acute or convalescent COVID-19. Both conserved end residues are part of each CDR3. Each record gives: J gene, D gene, V gene, clone size, CDR3 protein, CDR3 DNA. D genes are given only for firm matches. Size is omitted from some rows. Given values are once, few, many or a class for expanded clones.

j_gene: TRBJ1-2
d_gene: TRBD1
v_gene: TRBV9
abundance: -
CDR3aa: CASSVAQGDGYTF
CDR3nt: TGTGCCAGCAGCGTCGCGCAGGGGGACGGCTACACCTTC

j_gene: TRBJ2-7
d_gene: -
v_gene: TRBV5-5
abundance: -
CDR3aa: CASSHRAEYDEQYF
CDR3nt: TGTGCCAGCAGCCACAGGGCCGAGTACGACGAGCAGTACTTC

j_gene: TRBJ2-3
d_gene: -
v_gene: TRBV10-2
abundance: -
CDR3aa: CASTFGGLDTQYF
CDR3nt: TGCGCCAGCACCTTCGGGGGGCTAGATACGCAGTATTTT

j_gene: TRBJ2-2
d_gene: -
v_gene: TRBV3-1/TRBV3-2
abundance: once
CDR3aa: CASSQEWEWDIANTGELFF
CDR3nt: TGTGCCAGCAGCCAAGAGTGGGAATGGGACATTGCGAACACCGGGGAGCTGTTTTTT

j_gene: TRBJ2-7
d_gene: -
v_gene: TRBV4-1
abundance: -
CDR3aa: CASSQDRREVYEQYF
CDR3nt: TGCGCCAGCAGCCAAGATCGCAGGGAGGTCTACGAGCAGTACTTC

j_gene: TRBJ1-4
d_gene: -
v_gene: TRBV6-5
abundance: -
CDR3aa: CASSPRTGLEKLFF
CDR3nt: TGTGCCAGCAGTCCCCGAACAGGGCTTGAAAAACTGTTTTTT

j_gene: TRBJ1-1
d_gene: TRBD1
v_gene: TRBV10-3
abundance: -
CDR3aa: CAIRGTDTEAFF
CDR3nt: TGTGCCATCAGAGGGACAGACACTGAAGCTTTCTTT

j_gene: TRBJ2-7
d_gene: -
v_gene: TRBV28
abundance: -
CDR3aa: CAGTGGNSYEQYF
CDR3nt: TGTGCCGGGACTGGCGGGAACTCCTACGAGCAGTACTTC

j_gene: TRBJ2-2
d_gene: -
v_gene: TRBV6-4
abundance: -
CDR3aa: CASSGERNTGELFF
CDR3nt: TGTGCCAGCAGTGGCGAGAGAAACACCGGGGAGCTGTTTTTT

j_gene: TRBJ2-3
d_gene: -
v_gene: TRBV20-1
abundance: -
CDR3aa: CSASAAGRHTDTQYF
CDR3nt: TGCAGTGCTAGTGCGGCGGGACGCCACACAGATACGCAGTATTTT

j_gene: TRBJ2-1
d_gene: TRBD2
v_gene: TRBV15
abundance: -
CDR3aa: CATSPRGLAGNNEQFF
CDR3nt: TGTGCCACCAGCCCCAGGGGTCTAGCGGGTAACAATGAGCAGTTCTTC

j_gene: TRBJ2-5
d_gene: -
v_gene: TRBV18
abundance: once
CDR3aa: CASSPGAETQYF
CDR3nt: TGTGCCAGCTCACCGGGGGCGGAGACCCAGTACTTC

j_gene: TRBJ1-4
d_gene: -
v_gene: TRBV11-2
abundance: -
CDR3aa: CASSLNLGLNEKLFF
CDR3nt: TGTGCCAGCAGCTTAAATCTGGGCCTTAATGAAAAACTGTTTTTT

j_gene: TRBJ1-2
d_gene: TRBD1
v_gene: TRBV30
abundance: -
CDR3aa: CAYLDNSPGQGEPHYGYTF
CDR3nt: TGTGCCTACCTTGATAATTCACCGGGACAGGGGGAACCCCACTATGGCTACACCTTC

j_gene: TRBJ2-5
d_gene: TRBD2
v_gene: TRBV7-8
abundance: -
CDR3aa: CASSRNSGGETQYF
CDR3nt: TGTGCCAGCAGCCGAAATAGCGGGGGGGAGACCCAGTACTTC

j_gene: TRBJ2-5
d_gene: TRBD2
v_gene: TRBV3-1/TRBV3-2
abundance: -
CDR3aa: CASRYTLGGGVQETQYF
CDR3nt: TGTGCCAGCAGATACACGTTGGGCGGGGGAGTCCAAGAGACCCAGTACTTC

j_gene: TRBJ2-2
d_gene: -
v_gene: TRBV21-1
abundance: -
CDR3aa: CASSKNNPGVNTGELFF
CDR3nt: TGTGCCAGCAGCAAAAACAATCCGGGAGTGAACACCGGGGAGCTGTTTTTT

j_gene: TRBJ2-2
d_gene: TRBD1
v_gene: TRBV7-7
abundance: -
CDR3aa: CASSLGQGRTGELFF
CDR3nt: TGTGCTAGCAGCCTCGGACAGGGTCGGACCGGGGAGCTGTTTTTT

j_gene: TRBJ1-5
d_gene: TRBD1
v_gene: TRBV3-1/TRBV3-2
abundance: -
CDR3aa: CASSPGQAGNQPQHF
CDR3nt: TGTGCCAGCAGTCCGGGACAGGCGGGCAATCAGCCCCAGCATTTT

j_gene: TRBJ1-4
d_gene: TRBD1
v_gene: TRBV10-3
abundance: few
CDR3aa: CASKKTGANEKLFF
CDR3nt: TGTGCCTCAAAGAAGACAGGGGCTAATGAAAAACTGTTTTTT

j_gene: TRBJ2-2
d_gene: -
v_gene: TRBV18
abundance: -
CDR3aa: CASSPGQARTGELFF
CDR3nt: TGTGCCAGCTCACCCGGACAAGCGAGAACCGGGGAGCTGTTTTTT

j_gene: TRBJ1-1
d_gene: -
v_gene: TRBV7-6
abundance: -
CDR3aa: CASSFRRGRGTEAFF
CDR3nt: TGTGCCAGCAGCTTTCGCAGGGGTCGGGGAACTGAAGCTTTCTTT

j_gene: TRBJ2-1
d_gene: -
v_gene: TRBV15
abundance: -
CDR3aa: CATASIPHNEQFF
CDR3nt: TGTGCCACCGCTAGCATTCCCCACAATGAGCAGTTCTTC

j_gene: TRBJ2-7
d_gene: TRBD1
v_gene: TRBV11-2
abundance: few
CDR3aa: CASSLAGGTGYEQYF
CDR3nt: TGTGCCAGCAGCTTAGCAGGGGGAACAGGCTACGAGCAGTACTTC

j_gene: TRBJ1-5
d_gene: -
v_gene: TRBV12-3/TRBV12-4
abundance: -
CDR3aa: CASNRKSNQPQHF
CDR3nt: TGTGCCAGCAACAGGAAAAGCAATCAGCCCCAGCATTTT

j_gene: TRBJ1-2
d_gene: -
v_gene: TRBV7-9
abundance: -
CDR3aa: CASSLAASYGYTF
CDR3nt: TGTGCCAGCAGCTTAGCCGCGAGCTATGGCTACACCTTC

j_gene: TRBJ2-1
d_gene: -
v_gene: TRBV6-6
abundance: once
CDR3aa: CASSYSEGGQFF
CDR3nt: TGTGCCAGCAGTTACTCTGAGGGAGGGCAGTTCTTC

j_gene: TRBJ1-4
d_gene: TRBD1
v_gene: TRBV11-2
abundance: -
CDR3aa: CASSSQGGAEKLFF
CDR3nt: TGTGCCAGCAGCTCACAGGGGGGGGCTGAAAAACTGTTTTTT

j_gene: TRBJ1-5
d_gene: TRBD1
v_gene: TRBV2
abundance: -
CDR3aa: CASREGTVNQPQHF
CDR3nt: TGTGCCAGCAGGGAGGGGACAGTCAATCAGCCCCAGCATTTT

j_gene: TRBJ2-5
d_gene: TRBD2
v_gene: TRBV5-4
abundance: -
CDR3aa: CASSLSAGGLQETQYF
CDR3nt: TGTGCCAGCAGCTTAAGCGCCGGGGGGTTGCAAGAGACCCAGTACTTC

j_gene: TRBJ1-5
d_gene: TRBD1
v_gene: TRBV28
abundance: once
CDR3aa: CASRTGGNQPQHF
CDR3nt: TGTGCCAGCCGAACAGGGGGCAATCAGCCCCAGCATTTT

j_gene: TRBJ2-3
d_gene: TRBD1
v_gene: TRBV18
abundance: -
CDR3aa: CASSPGTGVDTQYF
CDR3nt: TGTGCCAGCTCTCCCGGGACAGGGGTTGATACGCAGTATTTT

j_gene: TRBJ2-5
d_gene: TRBD1
v_gene: TRBV11-2
abundance: -
CDR3aa: CASRATGEETQYF
CDR3nt: TGTGCCAGCAGGGCAACAGGGGAAGAGACCCAGTACTTC

j_gene: TRBJ2-2
d_gene: TRBD2
v_gene: TRBV7-6
abundance: -
CDR3aa: CASSFLAGGTTTGELFF
CDR3nt: TGTGCCAGCAGCTTCTTAGCGGGGGGGACAACAACCGGGGAGCTGTTTTTT

j_gene: TRBJ1-3
d_gene: TRBD1
v_gene: TRBV29-1
abundance: -
CDR3aa: CSVEYIQGNSGNTIYF
CDR3nt: TGCAGCGTTGAGTATATACAGGGGAACTCTGGAAACACCATATATTTT

j_gene: TRBJ1-2
d_gene: -
v_gene: TRBV5-4
abundance: once
CDR3aa: CASSLDRLDYGYTF
CDR3nt: TGTGCCAGCAGCTTGGACAGGCTTGACTATGGCTACACCTTC

j_gene: TRBJ1-1
d_gene: -
v_gene: TRBV29-1
abundance: -
CDR3aa: CSVDRVGAEAFF
CDR3nt: TGCAGCGTTGACAGGGTAGGGGCTGAAGCTTTCTTT

j_gene: TRBJ2-5
d_gene: -
v_gene: TRBV29-1
abundance: -
CDR3aa: CSVEVQGKKTQYF
CDR3nt: TGCAGCGTTGAAGTACAGGGAAAGAAGACCCAGTACTTC

j_gene: TRBJ2-7
d_gene: TRBD1
v_gene: TRBV6-7
abundance: -
CDR3aa: CASSYRTGYSYEQYF
CDR3nt: TGTGCCAGCAGTTACCGGACAGGTTATTCCTACGAGCAGTACTTC